This TCR beta chain was sequenced in a study of shared clonotypes between healthy human individuals. The CDR3 contains 13 residues. V lost 6 bases and J lost 6, with 15 bases in between. The germline V gene has CDR1 MNHEY and CDR2 SVGAGI. Naive CD8 isolation took CD45RO-negative cells positively selected for CCR7 and excluded terminally differentiated effector memory CD45RA+ cells. Only Caucasian adults living in Nashville, Tennessee served as donors. The table came from immunoSEQ multiplex PCR; TCRdb's copy has only in-frame clones and leaves some out. The sample has about 2 million clones; about 95% are singletons.

Sequencing was carried out using naive CD8+ T cells sorted from blood. The chain links TRBV6-5 to TRBJ2-7; TRBD2 is a possible D gene (5 bases). The clonotype comes from a man aged 18 to 29 in good health. The CDR3 loop is CASSHGERSEQYF. CDR3 sequence (DNA): TGTGCCAGCAGCCACGGGGAACGGAGCGAGCAGTACTTC.